The TCR beta chain described here comes from a study of blood T cell repertoires in COVID-19. Looking at the study overall: Acute and convalescent COVID-19 samples came from the United States, Italy and Spain. Sources were T cells, B-cell-depleted T cells, or PBMCs; the material itself was cDNA or gDNA.

In the authors' methods: Amplification of reference gene primers was used by the study to estimate nucleated cell counts. This table comes from immunoSEQ multiplex PCR, and its TCRdb copy is limited to in-frame clones, with some not included. That table supplies the V and J calls and clone size; D and trimming were determined from the DNA. Found here are some 100,000 clones, about 89% of them singletons; the top ten hold 19%. Germline V gene data show CDR1 as MGHDK and CDR2 as SYGVNS. With 3 bases removed from V and 0 bases from J, the gap between germline ends came to 8 bases. The CDR3 is 15 amino acids.

The clonotype was recovered from a human donor with acute or convalescent COVID-19. The donor label of this sample is uncertain. What was sequenced was peripheral blood. The rearrangement uses TRBV25-1 and TRBJ1-4; D perhaps matches TRBD1 (6 bases). CDR3 nucleotide sequence: TGTGCCAGCAGTGATTGGACAGCAACTAATGAAAAACTGTTTTTT. Translation gives CASSDWTATNEKLFF.